The present entry profiles one TCR beta chain with its context. This clone was observed a handful of times. What antigen it recognizes has not been identified. No base quality values were provided; no much bigger clone lies one nucleotide off. Ends trimmed: V by 3 bases, J by 9 bases; bases unmatched to a gene: 10. Inclusive of the bounding cysteine and phenylalanine, the CDR3 is 15 residues long. The kept DNA is CDR3 alone, 45 bases in frame from the first base. As encoded in the germline V gene, CDR1 is KGHSH while CDR2 is LQKENI. The data belong to a study of STAT5B mutations in CD4+ large granular lymphocyte leukemia (dated by TCRdb to between 2021 and 2024). Notes on the research overall: Among healthy controls, the CDR3 'QG' motif was associated with a particular HLA allele. Flow cytometry on FACSCanto II or FACSVerse confirmed that purified fractions exceeded 95% purity among lymphocytes. The study compared the TCRbeta repertoires of patients with CD4+ T-cell large granular lymphocyte leukemia against the TCRbeta repertoires of healthy blood donors. What the study reported, not specific to this receptor: Data were not HLA-matched; higher clonality in CD4+ versus CD8+ T-LGLL could reflect the relatively small sample size. Main leukemic clonotypes were private to each patient, although roughly 26% of the main leukemic clonotypes were found at low frequency in the non-leukemic repertoires of other patients. Greater clonality appeared to be present in CD4-sorted patient repertoires than in healthy CD4+ repertoires, and the difference was retained after the putative leukemic clones were removed. Enrichment of TRBV06-family usage was observed among the top patient clones (8/27) relative to healthy controls (2/35).

The healthy control group was made up of some 38 blood donors, and the Finnish Red Cross blood service supplied their buffy coats. All TCR-sequenced material derived from peripheral blood: patient blood samples and healthy donor buffy coats. Peripheral blood mononuclear cells were isolated by Ficoll-Hypaque gradient centrifugation. CD4+ cells were purified magnetically from the buffy coats of healthy controls. Genomic DNA was extracted using the Gentra Puregene Cell and Tissue kit, and a Qubit 2.0 fluorometer was used to quantify it. The immunoSEQ assay at survey resolution was applied to genomic DNA for sequencing of TCRbeta rearrangements. Per the original workflow: In the TCR sequencing data, the smallest productive clonotype frequency that could be detected was 2.59 x 10-5. Only productive TCRbeta rearrangements, defined as complete and in-frame sequences, were included in the analyses. Sample clonality was computed as Simpson clonality in the immunoSEQ Analyzer version 3.0. Clones were binned by frequency as very rare, small, medium, large (1-20%) or hyperexpanded (>20%). OLGA 1.2.3 estimated generation probabilities, VDJtools produced V-gene circos plots, VDJdb was queried for specificities, and GLIPH identified CDR3 motifs. TCRdb retrieved this table from immuneACCESS and kept in-frame rearrangements only. Not all clones are present; in checked studies, unresolved V genes account for under half, and no reason is known for the remainder. The D gene and trimming were derived from the DNA, and the V and J assignments and clone size from that table. This sample is represented by tens of thousands of clones; 70% to 85% of them were singletons. The top ten clonotypes cover approximately 0.32% of the sample.

The sequence derives from a human donor in good health. The sample was CD4+ T cells from blood buffy coats. Recombination connected TRBV18 to TRBJ2-1, and TRBD2 aligns with 8 junction nucleotides. The sequenced DNA is TGTGCCAGCTCACCGACGGGGGGGGCCGAGGGTGAGCAGTTCTTC. Its protein reads: CASSPTGGAEGEQFF.